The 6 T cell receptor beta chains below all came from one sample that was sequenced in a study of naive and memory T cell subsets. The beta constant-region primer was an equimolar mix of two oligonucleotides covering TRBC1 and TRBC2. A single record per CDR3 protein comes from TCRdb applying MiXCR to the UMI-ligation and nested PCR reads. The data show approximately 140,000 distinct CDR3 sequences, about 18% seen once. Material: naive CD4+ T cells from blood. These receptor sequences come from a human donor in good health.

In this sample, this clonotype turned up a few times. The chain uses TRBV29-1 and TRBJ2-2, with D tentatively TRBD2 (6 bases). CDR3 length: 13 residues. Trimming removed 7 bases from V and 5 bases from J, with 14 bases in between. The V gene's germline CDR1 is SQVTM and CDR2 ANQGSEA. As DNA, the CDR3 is TGCAGCGGGAGGCGGGACCTGACCGGGGAGCTGTTTTTT. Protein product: CSGRRDLTGELFF.

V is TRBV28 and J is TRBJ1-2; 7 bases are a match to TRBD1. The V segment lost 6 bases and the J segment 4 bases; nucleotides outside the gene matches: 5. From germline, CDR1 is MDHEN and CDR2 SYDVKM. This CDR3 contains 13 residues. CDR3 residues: CASSPGGVYGYTF. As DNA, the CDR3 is TGTGCCAGCAGCCCAGGGGGTGTCTATGGCTACACCTTC.

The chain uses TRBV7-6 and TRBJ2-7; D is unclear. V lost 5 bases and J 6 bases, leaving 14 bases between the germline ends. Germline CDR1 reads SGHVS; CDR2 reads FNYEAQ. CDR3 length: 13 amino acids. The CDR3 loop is CASSPSWSSEQYF. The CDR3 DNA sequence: TGTGCCAGCAGCCCCTCCTGGAGCAGCGAGCAGTACTTC.

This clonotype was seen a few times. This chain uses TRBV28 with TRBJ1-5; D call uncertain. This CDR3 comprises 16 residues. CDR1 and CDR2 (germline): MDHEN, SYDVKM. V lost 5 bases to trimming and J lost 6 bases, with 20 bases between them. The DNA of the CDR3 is TGTGCCAGCAGTGCTGCCCGCGGGTCAGGCAGTCAGCCCCAGCATTTT. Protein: CASSAARGSGSQPQHF.

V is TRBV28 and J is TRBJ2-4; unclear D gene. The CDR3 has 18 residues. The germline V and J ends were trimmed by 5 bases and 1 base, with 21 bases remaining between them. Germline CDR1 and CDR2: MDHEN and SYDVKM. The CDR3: CASSESQSRPLAKNIQYF. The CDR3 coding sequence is TGTGCCAGCAGTGAATCACAGTCGCGACCTCTGGCCAAAAACATTCAGTACTTC.

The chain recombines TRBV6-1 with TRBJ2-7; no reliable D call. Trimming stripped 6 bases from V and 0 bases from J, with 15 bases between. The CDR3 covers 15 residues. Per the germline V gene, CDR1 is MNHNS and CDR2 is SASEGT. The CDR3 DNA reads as TGTGCCAGCAGAGTTTACCGGTCCATCTCCTACGAGCAGTACTTC. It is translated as CASRVYRSISYEQYF.